Described below is a single T cell receptor (beta chain) sequence and its context. This clonotype has just a few counts. Its recognized antigen is unknown. It has no much larger one-base neighbor in the sample; base qualities were not kept. This specimen belongs to a study of naive and memory T cell subsets (TCRdb year 2017). Concerning the study at large: Sorted naive and memory T cell subsets from peripheral blood were analyzed in the study using a UMI-based, open-source pipeline for TCR alpha and beta sequencing. RNA was DNase-treated and reverse transcribed with TCR constant-region primers, mostly using SuperScript III. IgG serology results and the functional CMV T cell responses were in complete agreement. Broader findings and caveats from the paper: RNA-based TCR counts may be influenced by expression changes linked to T cell activation and differentiation. Gini index rose and Shannon and inverse Simpson diversity fell from naive through CM, EM and EMRA in both CD4 and CD8 cells. The repertoire findings for the naive and memory subsets could not be validated against a ground truth, as none was available. TCR abundance followed a power law with an exponent that was different for naive and memory subsets but consistent across the three individuals. A few larger clonotypes were present in naive repertoires, particularly the CD8 repertoires, and these clonotypes were possibly memory cells re-expressing CD45RA. Once error correction was done, more than 85% of naive TCR sequences showed up just once, which made the naive abundance distributions much steeper than those of the memory subsets. Each clonotype was defined as a single alpha or beta chain sequence rather than as a paired alpha/beta receptor.

Via the germline V gene (reference sequence), CDR1 is MNHNY and CDR2 SVGAGI. From the cysteine through the phenylalanine, the CDR3 covers 12 amino acids. Just the 36-base CDR3 DNA is kept, in frame starting at base 1. V is reduced by 6 bases and J by 5 bases, leaving a spacing of 8 bases between them. From the second PCR step onward, the TCR alpha chain libraries and the TCR beta chain libraries were amplified separately. To determine each donor's CMV status, fresh PBMCs were stimulated overnight with CMV viral lysate, and IFNgamma production from CD4+ T cells was then assessed. Using Miltenyi beads, CD4 T cells were first positively selected, and CD8 T cells were then positively selected from the CD4-negative fraction. Cells stained for CD3, CD4, CD8, CD45RA, CD27 and a live/dead dye were sorted on a BD Aria II into four subsets by CD45RA and CD27. A few healthy volunteers provided blood, and each donor's sample was split into CD4 and CD8 T cells and then further divided into four differentiation subsets. About 0.13 L of peripheral blood was collected from each donor, and PBMC were isolated from the blood using Ficoll-Paque PLUS density-gradient centrifugation. Sorted cells were lysed in RLT buffer, and RNA was extracted with a Qiagen RNeasy kit and stored at -80°C.

Receptor amplification or capture employed UMI-ligation and nested PCR. The beta constant-region primer consisted of an equimolar mixture of two oligonucleotides that together covered TRBC1 and TRBC2. The ligated cDNA went through four rounds of PCR with nested alpha and beta constant-region primers together with the SP2 primer. A single-stranded oligonucleotide containing the SP2 primer and a 12-nucleotide UMI was joined to the 3' end of the cDNA by T4 RNA ligase 1. The ligation reaction was incubated at 16°C for about 18-24 hours. PCR2 was typically run as a SYBR Green qPCR and stopped at a predetermined threshold to prevent over-amplification. Apart from the first purification, every purification step used Agencourt AMPure XP magnetic beads. Libraries were quantified by Qubit and checked on a TapeStation, with a main peak expected near 650 bp. Pooled libraries were sequenced on an Illumina MiSeq with v2 2x251 paired-end kits, typically giving about 0.9-2.1 million reads per sample. Libraries were pooled at 3 to 4 nM per sample, and roughly 4.5-8% PhiX was added to improve cluster recognition. For the original study's pipeline: Decombinator assigned V and J genes to Demultiplexor-processed FASTQ reads by tag matching, allowing a single base-pair mismatch. Collapsinator relied on UMIs to fix sequencing errors as well as frequency errors caused by PCR heterogeneity. CDR3Translator translated TCRs and extracted CDR3s from the conserved cysteine to the FGXG phenylalanine, flagging non-productive sequences. Repertoires were subsampled to equal numbers of UMI-defined TCRs before Gini, Shannon entropy and inverse Simpson indices were calculated. Within the linear range, a power law was fitted to clonotype abundance distributions using maximum likelihood. Similar UMI counts, unique TCR numbers and clonal distributions were obtained with the pipeline and with MIGEC on one naive CD8 sample. One analysis removed from the naive repertoire any naive TCRs that were also found in any memory subset from the same donor. A set of several thousand CMV-associated CDR3 sequences, compiled from VDJdb and a published dataset, was used to search the repertoires. Clones were called with MiXCR by TCRdb after fastp trimmed the public reads at Q25, and only in-frame beta chains were retained. All rows with the same CDR3 protein become a single entry with the most common DNA and genes. The V and J calls were determined by TCRdb, not by the authors. The sample profile shows 99,000 or so distinct CDR3 sequences; around 13% of them were found once. The ten biggest clones cover roughly 2.8% of the sample.

Sequenced: naive CD8+ T cells from blood. The cell subset or site label for this specimen denotes: naive T cells, CD45RA high CD27+. The rearrangement joined TRBV6-6 to TRBJ2-1, with the D gene not clear enough to name. This TCR came from a human donor in good health. The DNA sequence follows: TGTGCCAGCAGAAGATGGGACAATGAGCAGTTCTTC. This translates into CASRRWDNEQFF.